These 10 T cell receptor beta chains came from one sample sequenced in a study of spatial heterogeneity in lung cancer. Their target antigens are unknown. TCRdb re-called the 5' RACE reads with MiXCR, one entry per CDR3 protein. The top ten clones hold about 20% of a sample with some 100,000 distinct CDR3 sequences, 4.4% of them seen once. Study-wide results and limits: Tumor mutation counts were tracked by expanded intratumoral alpha and beta TCR counts.

The time point is: sample taken at primary tumor resection. Material: lung tumor tissue, obtained at surgery. These receptors came from a male donor with early-stage non-small cell lung cancer.

This clonotype was observed at least ten times. The V gene is TRBV18, the J gene TRBJ1-1; no firm D call. In germline, CDR1 is KGHSH, CDR2 LQKENI. This CDR3 is 14 amino acids long. V was cut by 2 bases and J by 1 base, with 8 bases left in between. CDR3 nucleotide sequence: TGTGCCAGCTCACCATCAGAAACGAACACTGAAGCTTTCTTT. It codes for CASSPSETNTEAFF.

This clonotype was observed at least ten times. This chain connects TRBV5-6 to TRBJ2-7; tentatively, D is TRBD2 (6 bases). Per the germline V gene, CDR1 is SGHDT and CDR2 is YYEEEE. V lost 4 bases to trimming and J lost 0 bases, with 14 bases between them. This CDR3 contains 15 residues. CDR3 DNA: TGTGCCAGCAGCACATTACGGGACTTCTCCTACGAGCAGTACTTC. Its translation: CASSTLRDFSYEQYF.

This clonotype was detected ten times or more. The V and J genes are TRBV10-3 and TRBJ2-1, with 9 bases matching TRBD1. This CDR3 has 16 residues. CDR1 ENHRY and CDR2 SYGVKD come from the germline V gene. The V segment lost 6 bases and the J segment 0 bases; nucleotides outside the gene matches: 6. The CDR3 sequence: CAIRETGGDSYNEQFF. CDR3 DNA: TGTGCCATCAGGGAAACAGGGGGCGACTCCTACAATGAGCAGTTCTTC.

This clonotype was found many times. The V and J genes are TRBV6-6 and TRBJ1-6; TRBD1 is a possible D gene (6 bases). Germline V CDR1 and CDR2: MNHNY, SVGAGI (reference sequence). V gave up 6 bases and J gave up 6 bases, with 15 bases separating them. The CDR3 covers 15 residues. This CDR3 is CASSSGGRGNSPLHF. CDR3 in DNA: TGTGCCAGCAGCTCCGGGGGGCGGGGTAATTCACCCCTCCACTTT.

This clonotype was observed many times. The genes are TRBV29-1 and TRBJ2-7; 7 nucleotides line up with TRBD2. V dropped 6 bases and J dropped 4; count of bases not matched to a gene: 3. Germline V gene sequence: CDR1 SQVTM, CDR2 ANQGSEA. This CDR3 is 11 amino acids long. CDR3 loop: CSVGEGYEQYF. DNA for the CDR3: TGCAGCGTGGGGGAGGGGTACGAGCAGTACTTC.

This clonotype was seen repeatedly, ten times or more. The V gene is TRBV20-1, the J gene TRBJ2-4; the D gene is possibly TRBD2 (6 bases). Germline values: CDR1 DFQATT, CDR2 SNEGSKA (reference sequence). V was clipped by 6 bases and J by 7 bases, with 13 bases between them. The CDR3 loop spans 12 amino acids. The CDR3 loop reads CSAQAGRNIQYF. The CDR3 nucleotides are TGCAGTGCCCAGGCAGGGAGGAACATTCAGTACTTC.

This clonotype was counted ten times or more. This rearrangement joins TRBV28 to TRBJ2-7; possible D gene TRBD2, 5 bases. Germline V gives CDR1 MDHEN, CDR2 SYDVKM. The CDR3 covers 13 residues. V lost 6 bases and J lost 0, with 9 bases in between. CDR3 nucleotides: TGTGCCAGCAGGATAGGGAGCTCCTACGAGCAGTACTTC. Protein product: CASRIGSSYEQYF.

This rearrangement joins TRBV6-5 to TRBJ2-2; maybe TRBD2 (5 bases). Between the trimmed V and J ends, which lost 6 bases and 4 bases, there was a span of 12 bases. Germline lookup yields CDR1 MNHEY and CDR2 SVGAGI. The CDR3 has 14 residues. CDR3 residues: CASSPEGGTGELFF. The CDR3 nucleotides read TGTGCCAGCAGCCCAGAAGGAGGCACCGGGGAGCTGTTTTTT.

The table lists this clonotype with many counts. The V and J genes are TRBV15 and TRBJ2-7; the D gene is possibly TRBD2 (6 bases). Looked up from germline, CDR1 is LNHNV and CDR2 is YYDKDF (reference sequence). The CDR3 consists of 13 residues. The ends were cut back, 6 bases at V and 6 bases at J, with 15 bases in the middle. In nucleotides, the CDR3 is TGTGCCACCAGTAAACGGGAGAGTTCCGAGCAGTACTTC. Its translation: CATSKRESSEQYF. The whole variable domain, filled in from reference TRBV15 and TRBJ2-7, reads DAMVIQNPRYQVTQFGKPVTLSCSQTLNHNVMYWYQQKSSQAPKLLFHYYDKDFNNEADTPDNFQSRRPNTSFCFLDIRSPGLGDTAMYLCATSKRESSEQYFGPGTRLTVT.

This clonotype was seen ten or more times. This CDR3 reads CASSPPGTSGGEQFF. Here the CDR3 DNA reads TGTGCCAGCAGCCCTCCAGGGACTAGCGGCGGTGAGCAGTTCTTC. The gene calls are TRBV12-3 or TRBV12-4 and TRBJ2-1; 11 nucleotides align to TRBD2. V lost 6 bases to trimming and J lost 9 bases; unmatched junction nucleotides: 10. The CDR3 runs to 15 residues.